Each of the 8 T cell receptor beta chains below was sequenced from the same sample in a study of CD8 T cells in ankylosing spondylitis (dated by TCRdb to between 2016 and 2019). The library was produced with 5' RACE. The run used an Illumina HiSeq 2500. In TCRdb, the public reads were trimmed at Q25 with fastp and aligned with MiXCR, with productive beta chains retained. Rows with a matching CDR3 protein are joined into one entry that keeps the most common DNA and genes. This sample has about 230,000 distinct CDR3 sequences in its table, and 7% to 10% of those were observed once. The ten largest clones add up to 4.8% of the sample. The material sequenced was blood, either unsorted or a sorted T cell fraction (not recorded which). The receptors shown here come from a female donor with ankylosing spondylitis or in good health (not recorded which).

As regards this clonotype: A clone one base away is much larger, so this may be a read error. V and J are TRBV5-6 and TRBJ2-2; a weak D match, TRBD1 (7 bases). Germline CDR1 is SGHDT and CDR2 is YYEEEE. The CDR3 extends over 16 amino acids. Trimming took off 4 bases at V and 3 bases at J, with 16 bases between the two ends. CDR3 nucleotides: TGTGCCAGCAGCCCTAGGGCGGGACAGTACACCGGGGAGCTGTTTTTT. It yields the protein CASSPRAGQYTGELFF.

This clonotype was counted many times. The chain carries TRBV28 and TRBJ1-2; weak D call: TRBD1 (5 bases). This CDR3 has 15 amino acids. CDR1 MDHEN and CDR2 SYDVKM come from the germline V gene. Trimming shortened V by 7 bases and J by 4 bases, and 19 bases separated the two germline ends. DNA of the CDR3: TGTGCCAGCACTCAACCCCAAGGGGCGGTCTATGGCTACACCTTC. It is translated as CASTQPQGAVYGYTF.

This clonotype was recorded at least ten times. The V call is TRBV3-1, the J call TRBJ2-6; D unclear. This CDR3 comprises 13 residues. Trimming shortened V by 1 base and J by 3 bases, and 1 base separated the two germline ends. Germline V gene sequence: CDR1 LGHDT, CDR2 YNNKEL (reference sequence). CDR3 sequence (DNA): TGTGCCAGCAGCCAAGGTGGGGCCAACGTCCTGACTTTC. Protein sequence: CASSQGGANVLTF.

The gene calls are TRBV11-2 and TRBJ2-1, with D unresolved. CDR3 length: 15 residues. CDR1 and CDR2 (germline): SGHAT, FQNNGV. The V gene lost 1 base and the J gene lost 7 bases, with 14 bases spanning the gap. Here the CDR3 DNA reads TGTGCCAGCAGCTTAGTCCGGCGACGTGAAAATGAGCAGTTCTTC. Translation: CASSLVRRRENEQFF.

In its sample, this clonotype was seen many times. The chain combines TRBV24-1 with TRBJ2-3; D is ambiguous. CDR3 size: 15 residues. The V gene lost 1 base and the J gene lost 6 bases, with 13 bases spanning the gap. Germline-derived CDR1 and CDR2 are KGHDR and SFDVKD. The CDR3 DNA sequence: TGTGCCACCAGTGATTTAGGGTACGACGGGGATACGCAGTATTTT. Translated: CATSDLGYDGDTQYF.

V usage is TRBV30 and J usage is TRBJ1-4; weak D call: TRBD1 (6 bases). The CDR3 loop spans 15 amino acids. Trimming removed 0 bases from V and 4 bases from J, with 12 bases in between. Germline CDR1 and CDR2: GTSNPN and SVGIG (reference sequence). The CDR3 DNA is TGTGCCTGGAGTGTACTAGGACAGTTTAATGAAAAACTGTTTTTT. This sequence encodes CAWSVLGQFNEKLFF.

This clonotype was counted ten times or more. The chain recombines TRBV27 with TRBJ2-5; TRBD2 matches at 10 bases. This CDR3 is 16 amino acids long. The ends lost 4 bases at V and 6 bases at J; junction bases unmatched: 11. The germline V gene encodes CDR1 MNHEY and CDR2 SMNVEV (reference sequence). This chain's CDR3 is CASSSPPGGLAQTQYF. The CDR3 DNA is TGTGCCAGCAGTTCGCCTCCAGGGGGACTAGCGCAGACCCAGTACTTC.

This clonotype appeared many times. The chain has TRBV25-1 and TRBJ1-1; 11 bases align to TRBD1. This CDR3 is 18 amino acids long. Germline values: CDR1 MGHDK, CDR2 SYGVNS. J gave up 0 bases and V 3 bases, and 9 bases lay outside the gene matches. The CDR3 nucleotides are TGTGCCAGCAGTGAGTCCGGGACAGGGGGTCCCTTGAACACTGAAGCTTTCTTT. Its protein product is CASSESGTGGPLNTEAFF.